Listed here is a single TCR beta chain. Antigen: not known. This sample is drawn from a study of monozygotic twins with inflammatory bowel disease. Whole-study findings and limits: IBD patients exhibited fewer clonotypes shared with other individuals than healthy twins, particularly with disease activity.

One entry per CDR3 protein, without DNA, is what TCRdb gives after re-calling the 5' RACE reads. With fewer than 550,000 distinct CDR3 sequences in the sample, the ten largest clones hold 2.4%. Blood (around 2.5 ml) was collected from every donor individually. Germline assignment: CDR1 LNHDA and CDR2 SQIVND (reference sequence). CDR3 size: 15 residues. Sequenced sample: blood. The chain uses TRBV19 and TRBJ1-2; the D call from TCRdb, TRBD1, cannot be confirmed without DNA. This clonotype was sampled from a human donor with ulcerative colitis or Crohn's disease, or a healthy co-twin of an affected twin (not recorded which). The CDR3 reads CASSRGAADSYGYTF. Variable domain in full (rest from reference TRBV19 and TRBJ1-2): DGGITQSPKYLFRKEGQNVTLSCEQNLNHDAMYWYRQDPGQGLRLIYYSQIVNDFQKGDIAEGYSVSREKKESFPLTVTSAQKNPTAFYLCASSRGAADSYGYTFGSGTRLTVV.